This T cell receptor (beta chain) comes out of a study of blood T cells in healthy people across ages. Findings of the study overall: Per million T cells, TCR beta diversity dropped roughly linearly as age increased.

With respect to this clonotype: Its antigen is still unknown.

Using a J-beta primer mix together with a sample-barcoded 5' primer, a second PCR was run for roughly 7 to 12 cycles. MiXCR, run by TCRdb on the 5' RACE reads, gives a single entry per CDR3 protein. Among approximately 800,000 distinct CDR3 sequences listed, 60% to 80% were seen once. V lost 10 bases and J lost 0, with 10 bases in between. Per the germline V gene, CDR1 is SGHVS and CDR2 is FQNEAQ. The length of the CDR3 is 13 residues. The clonotype originates from a man aged 25 to 40 in good health. The V gene is TRBV7-8, the J gene TRBJ1-5; no clear D. The sample comprised blood. CDR3 sequence (DNA): TGTGCCACTGCGGACCATAGCAATCAGCCCCAGCATTTT. It encodes CATADHSNQPQHF.